The next 5 T cell receptor beta chains were all read from a single sample in a study of blood T cell repertoires in COVID-19 (dated by TCRdb to between 2020 and 2021). Library preparation was by the immunoSEQ multiplex PCR assay. The source is immuneACCESS, and TCRdb retained only in-frame sequences with V and J called. Part of the clones is not carried over; for the studies checked, unresolved V genes explain less than half of this, and the remainder is unexplained. The sample data list 180,000 or so clones, and approximately 83% of these were observed just once. The top ten hold over 2.5% of the sample. The sequenced sample was peripheral blood. These receptors were collected from a man in his 60s with acute or convalescent COVID-19.

This clone was found a few times. V gene TRBV10-3 combines with J gene TRBJ2-1; 8 nucleotides agree with TRBD2. CDR1 ENHRY and CDR2 SYGVKD come from the germline V gene. The CDR3 length is 16 residues. The junction had 16 bases not matched to a gene; V was cut back by 6 bases and J by 9 bases. CDR3 coding DNA: TGTGCCATCAGCAGATCAACTAGCGGAGGGAAGAGTGAGCAGTTCTTC. Translating it yields CAISRSTSGGKSEQFF.

This rearrangement joins TRBV28 to TRBJ1-3, with D possibly TRBD1 on 6 matching bases. Trimming took 5 bases from V and 3 from J, leaving 14 bases between them. The CDR3 spans 15 residues. Germline CDR1 reads MDHEN; CDR2 reads SYDVKM. This CDR3 is CASSHRQVGGNTIYF. The CDR3 DNA reads as TGTGCCAGCAGTCACCGACAGGTCGGTGGAAACACCATATATTTT. Drawing the rest from reference TRBV28 and TRBJ1-3, the complete variable domain is DVKVTQSSRYLVKRTGEKVFLECVQDMDHENMFWYRQDPGLGLRLIYFSYDVKMKEKGDIPEGYSVSREKKERFSLILESASTNQTSMYLCASSHRQVGGNTIYFGEGSWLTVV.

This chain uses TRBV7-2 with TRBJ1-1; D gene uncertain. Germline V gene sequence: CDR1 SGHTA, CDR2 FQGNSA. CDR3 size: 14 residues. Trimming removed 1 base from V and 5 bases from J, with 11 bases in between. The CDR3 region is CASSLVAEPTEAFF. The CDR3 nucleotides are TGTGCCAGCAGCTTAGTGGCGGAGCCAACTGAAGCTTTCTTT.

The chain links TRBV5-4 to TRBJ2-5, with D possibly matching TRBD2 (7 bases). The CDR3 sequence is 14 residues long. Trimming cost V 2 bases and J 5 bases, with 13 bases left between them. Germline CDR1 is SGHNT and CDR2 is YYREEE (reference sequence). The CDR3 sequence is CASSLPGGRETQYF. Written as DNA, the CDR3 is TGTGCCAGCAGCTTACCGGGGGGCCGGGAGACCCAGTACTTC.

V is TRBV11-3 and J is TRBJ2-1, with 7 bases identical to TRBD1. This CDR3 spans 15 amino acids. V was pared by 5 bases and J by 2 bases, with 6 bases of the junction left unmatched. Germline V gene lookup returns CDR1 SGHNT and CDR2 YENEEA. DNA for the CDR3: TGTGCCAGCAGCCCCCGACAGGGCCCCTACAATGAGCAGTTCTTC. It specifies CASSPRQGPYNEQFF.